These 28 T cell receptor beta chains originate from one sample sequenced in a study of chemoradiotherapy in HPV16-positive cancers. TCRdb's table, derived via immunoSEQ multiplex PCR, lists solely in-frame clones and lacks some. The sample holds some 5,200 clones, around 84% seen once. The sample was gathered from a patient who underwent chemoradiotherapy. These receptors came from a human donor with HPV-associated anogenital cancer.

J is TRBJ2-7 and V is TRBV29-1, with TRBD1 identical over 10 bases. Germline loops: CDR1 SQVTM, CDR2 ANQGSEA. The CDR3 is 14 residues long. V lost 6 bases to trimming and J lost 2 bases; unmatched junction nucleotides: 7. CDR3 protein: CSVARDRGPYEQYF. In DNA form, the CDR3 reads TGCAGCGTCGCCCGGGACAGGGGCCCCTACGAGCAGTACTTC.

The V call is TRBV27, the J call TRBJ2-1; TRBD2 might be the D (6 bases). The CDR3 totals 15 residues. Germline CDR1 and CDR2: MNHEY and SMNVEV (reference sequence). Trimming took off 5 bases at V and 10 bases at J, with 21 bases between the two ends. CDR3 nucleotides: TGTGCCAGCAGTGGCCGGGTCCGGGGGTCGGGCGAGCAGTTCTTC. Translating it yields CASSGRVRGSGEQFF.

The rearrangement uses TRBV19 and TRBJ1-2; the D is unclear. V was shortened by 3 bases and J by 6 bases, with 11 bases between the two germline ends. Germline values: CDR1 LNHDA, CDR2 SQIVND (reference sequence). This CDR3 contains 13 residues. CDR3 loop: CASSIDHRNGYTF. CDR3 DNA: TGTGCCAGTAGTATCGATCATAGAAATGGCTACACCTTC.

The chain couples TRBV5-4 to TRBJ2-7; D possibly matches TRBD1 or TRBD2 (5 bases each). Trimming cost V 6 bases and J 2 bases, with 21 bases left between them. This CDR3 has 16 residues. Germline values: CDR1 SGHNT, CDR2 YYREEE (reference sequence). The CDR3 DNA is TGTGCCAGCAAAAGAGGCCCGGGGCGAGGGGCCTACGAGCAGTACTTC. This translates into CASKRGPGRGAYEQYF. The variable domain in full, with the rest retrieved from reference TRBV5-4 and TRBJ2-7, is ETGVTQSPTHLIKTRGQQVTLRCSSQSGHNTVSWYQQALGQGPQFIFQYYREEENGRGNFPPRFSGLQFPNYSSELNVNALELDDSALYLCASKRGPGRGAYEQYFGPGTRLTVT.

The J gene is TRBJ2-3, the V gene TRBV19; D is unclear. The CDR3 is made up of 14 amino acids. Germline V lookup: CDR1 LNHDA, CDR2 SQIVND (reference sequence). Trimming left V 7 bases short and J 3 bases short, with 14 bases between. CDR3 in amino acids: CASNPREGTDTQYF. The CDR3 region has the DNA TGTGCCAGTAACCCCCGAGAAGGGACAGATACGCAGTATTTT.

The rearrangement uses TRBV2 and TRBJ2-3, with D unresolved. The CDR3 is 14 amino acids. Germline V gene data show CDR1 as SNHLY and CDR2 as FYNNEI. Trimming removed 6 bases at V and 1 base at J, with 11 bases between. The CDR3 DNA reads TGTGCCAGCAGCGAGCCTACGGGCACAGATACGCAGTATTTT. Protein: CASSEPTGTDTQYF. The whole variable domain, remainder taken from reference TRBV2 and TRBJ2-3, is EPEVTQTPSHQVTQMGQEVILRCVPISNHLYFYWYRQILGQKVEFLVSFYNNEISEKSEIFDDQFSVERPDGSNFTLKIRSTKLEDSAMYFCASSEPTGTDTQYFGPGTRLTVL.

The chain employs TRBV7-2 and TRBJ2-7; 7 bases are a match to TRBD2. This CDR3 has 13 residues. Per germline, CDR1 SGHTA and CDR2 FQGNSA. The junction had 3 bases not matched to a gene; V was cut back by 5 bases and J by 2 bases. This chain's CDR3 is CASSPSGTYEQYF. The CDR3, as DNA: TGTGCCAGCAGCCCTAGCGGAACCTACGAGCAGTACTTC.

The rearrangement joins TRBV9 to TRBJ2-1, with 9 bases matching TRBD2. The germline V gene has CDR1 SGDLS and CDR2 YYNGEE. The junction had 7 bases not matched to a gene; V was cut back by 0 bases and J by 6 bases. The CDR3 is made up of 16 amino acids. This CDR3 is CASSVVGGRALNEQFF. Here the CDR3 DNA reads TGTGCCAGCAGCGTAGTAGGCGGGAGGGCCCTCAATGAGCAGTTCTTC.

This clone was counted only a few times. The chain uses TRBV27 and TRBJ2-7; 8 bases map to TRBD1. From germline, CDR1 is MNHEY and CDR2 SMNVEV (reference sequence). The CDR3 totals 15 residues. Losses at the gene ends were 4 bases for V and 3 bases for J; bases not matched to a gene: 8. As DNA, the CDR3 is TGTGCCAGCAGTTCGCCGGGACAGGCTTTCTACGAGCAGTACTTC. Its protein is CASSSPGQAFYEQYF.

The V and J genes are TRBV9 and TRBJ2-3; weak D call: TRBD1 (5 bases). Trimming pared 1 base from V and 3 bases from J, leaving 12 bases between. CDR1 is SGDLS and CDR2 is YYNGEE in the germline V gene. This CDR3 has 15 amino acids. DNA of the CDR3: TGTGCCAGCAGCGTAACCTGGGGCGATACAGATACGCAGTATTTT. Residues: CASSVTWGDTDTQYF. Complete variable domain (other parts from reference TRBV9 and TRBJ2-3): DSGVTQTPKHLITATGQRVTLRCSPRSGDLSVYWYQQSLDQGLQFLIQYYNGEERAKGNILERFSAQQFPDLHSELNLSSLELGDSALYFCASSVTWGDTDTQYFGPGTRLTVL.

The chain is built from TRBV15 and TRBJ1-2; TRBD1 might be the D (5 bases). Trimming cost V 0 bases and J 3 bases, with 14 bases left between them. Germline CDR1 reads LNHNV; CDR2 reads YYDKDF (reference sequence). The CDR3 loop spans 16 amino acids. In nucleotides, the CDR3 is TGTGCCACCAGCAGAGATCGGGTCGGGGCGGACTATGGCTACACCTTC. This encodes CATSRDRVGADYGYTF.

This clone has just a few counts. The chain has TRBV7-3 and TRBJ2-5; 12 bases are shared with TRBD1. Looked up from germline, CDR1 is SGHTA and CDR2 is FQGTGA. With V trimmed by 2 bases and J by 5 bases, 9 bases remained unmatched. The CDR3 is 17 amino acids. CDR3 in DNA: TGTGCCAGCAGCTTATCGGGGGGACAGGGGGCGGAGGAGACCCAGTACTTC. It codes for CASSLSGGQGAEETQYF.

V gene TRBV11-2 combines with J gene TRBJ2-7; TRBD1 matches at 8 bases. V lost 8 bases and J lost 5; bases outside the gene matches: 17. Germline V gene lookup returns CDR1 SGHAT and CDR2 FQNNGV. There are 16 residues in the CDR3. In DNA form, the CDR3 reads TGTGCCAGCCACGACCGAGGGCAGGGGGCTATGAACGAGCAGTACTTC. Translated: CASHDRGQGAMNEQYF.

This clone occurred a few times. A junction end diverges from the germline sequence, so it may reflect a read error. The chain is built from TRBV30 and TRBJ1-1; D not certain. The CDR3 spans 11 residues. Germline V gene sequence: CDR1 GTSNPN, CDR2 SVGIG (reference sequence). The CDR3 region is CVWSEGYEAFF. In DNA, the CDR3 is TGTGTCTGGAGTGAGGGATATGAAGCTTTCTTT.

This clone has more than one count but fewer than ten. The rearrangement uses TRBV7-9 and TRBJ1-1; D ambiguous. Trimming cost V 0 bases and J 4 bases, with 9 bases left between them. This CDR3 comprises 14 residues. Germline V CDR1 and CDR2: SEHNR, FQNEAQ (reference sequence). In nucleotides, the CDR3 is TGTGCCAGCAGCTTAGCAGGTGGAAGCACTGAAGCTTTCTTT. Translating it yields CASSLAGGSTEAFF.

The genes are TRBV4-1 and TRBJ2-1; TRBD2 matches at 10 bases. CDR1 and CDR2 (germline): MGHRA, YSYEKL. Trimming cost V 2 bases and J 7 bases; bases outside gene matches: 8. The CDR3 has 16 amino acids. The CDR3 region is CASSQLPGLARNEQFF. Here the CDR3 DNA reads TGCGCCAGCAGCCAACTACCGGGACTAGCGAGGAATGAGCAGTTCTTC.

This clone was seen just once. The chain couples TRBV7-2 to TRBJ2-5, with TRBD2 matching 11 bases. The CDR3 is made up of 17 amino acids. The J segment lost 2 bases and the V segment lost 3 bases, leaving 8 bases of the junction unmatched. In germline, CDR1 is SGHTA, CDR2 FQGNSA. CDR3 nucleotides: TGTGCCAGCAGCTTCCTAGCGGGGGGAGGAAGACAAGAGACCCAGTACTTC. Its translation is CASSFLAGGGRQETQYF.

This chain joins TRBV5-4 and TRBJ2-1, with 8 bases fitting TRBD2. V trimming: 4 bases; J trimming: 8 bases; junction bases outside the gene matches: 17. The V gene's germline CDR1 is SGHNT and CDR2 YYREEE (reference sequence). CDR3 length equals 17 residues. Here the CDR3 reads CASSRTITGGPGDEQFF. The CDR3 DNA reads TGTGCCAGCAGCCGGACTATTACGGGGGGGCCTGGCGATGAGCAGTTCTTC.

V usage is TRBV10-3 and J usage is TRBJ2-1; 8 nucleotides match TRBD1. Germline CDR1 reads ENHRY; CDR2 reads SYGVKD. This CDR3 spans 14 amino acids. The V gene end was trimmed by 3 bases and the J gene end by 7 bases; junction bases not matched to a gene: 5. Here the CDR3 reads CAISDSTGGNEQFF. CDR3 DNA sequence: TGTGCCATCAGTGATAGTACAGGGGGGAATGAGCAGTTCTTC.

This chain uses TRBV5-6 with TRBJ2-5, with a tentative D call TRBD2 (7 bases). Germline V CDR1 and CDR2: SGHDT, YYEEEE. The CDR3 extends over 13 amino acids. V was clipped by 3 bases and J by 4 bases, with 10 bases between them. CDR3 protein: CASSWEGGETQYF. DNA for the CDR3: TGTGCCAGCAGCTGGGAGGGGGGAGAGACCCAGTACTTC.

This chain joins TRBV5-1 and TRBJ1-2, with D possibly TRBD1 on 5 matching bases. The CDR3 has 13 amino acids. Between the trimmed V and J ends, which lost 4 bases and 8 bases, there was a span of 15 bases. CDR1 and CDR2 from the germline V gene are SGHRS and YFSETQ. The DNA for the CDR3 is TGCGCCAGCAGCCCAGAGCGGGGCTACGGCTACACCTTC. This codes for CASSPERGYGYTF.

The CDR3: CASSLPTGSYEQYF. The CDR3 coding sequence is TGTGCCAGCAGTTTACCGACAGGGAGCTACGAGCAGTACTTC. The rearrangement uses TRBV28 and TRBJ2-7; 7 nucleotides align to TRBD1. The trim removed 2 bases at V and 3 bases at J, leaving 4 bases unmatched. The CDR3 is made up of 14 amino acids. Germline values: CDR1 MDHEN, CDR2 SYDVKM.

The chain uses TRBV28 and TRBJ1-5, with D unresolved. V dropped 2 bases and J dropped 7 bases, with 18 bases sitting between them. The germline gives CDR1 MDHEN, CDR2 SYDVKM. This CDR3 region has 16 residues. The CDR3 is CASSLHPAGFNQPQHF. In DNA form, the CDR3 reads TGTGCCAGCAGTTTACATCCAGCGGGGTTCAACCAGCCCCAGCATTTT.

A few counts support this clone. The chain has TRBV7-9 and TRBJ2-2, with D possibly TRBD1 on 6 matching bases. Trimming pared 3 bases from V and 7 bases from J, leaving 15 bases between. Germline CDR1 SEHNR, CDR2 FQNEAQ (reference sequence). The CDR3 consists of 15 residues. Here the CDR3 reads CASSLGAGAVGELFF. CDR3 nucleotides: TGTGCCAGCAGCTTGGGGGCAGGGGCCGTCGGGGAGCTGTTTTTT. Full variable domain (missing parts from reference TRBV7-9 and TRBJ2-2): DTGVSQNPRHKITKRGQNVTFRCDPISEHNRLYWYRQTLGQGPEFLTYFQNEAQLEKSRLLSDRFSAERPKGSFSTLEIQRTEQGDSAMYLCASSLGAGAVGELFFGEGSRLTVL.

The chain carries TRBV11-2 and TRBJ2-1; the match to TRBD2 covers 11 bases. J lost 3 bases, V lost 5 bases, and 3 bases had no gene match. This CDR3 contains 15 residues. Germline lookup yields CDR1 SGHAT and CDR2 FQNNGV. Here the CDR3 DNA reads TGTGCCAGCAGCCTAACTAGCGGGAGCTACAATGAGCAGTTCTTC. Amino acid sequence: CASSLTSGSYNEQFF. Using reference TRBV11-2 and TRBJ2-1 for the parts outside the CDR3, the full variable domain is EAGVAQSPRYKIIEKRQSVAFWCNPISGHATLYWYQQILGQGPKLLIQFQNNGVVDDSQLPKDRFSAERLKGVDSTLKIQPAKLEDSAVYLCASSLTSGSYNEQFFGPGTRLTVL.

The CDR3 DNA reads as TGTGCCATCAGTGAGATGGACACTTCAGATACGCAGTATTTT. This sequence encodes CAISEMDTSDTQYF. This chain uses TRBV10-3 with TRBJ2-3; a weak D match, TRBD1 (5 bases). Germline CDR1 reads ENHRY; CDR2 reads SYGVKD. The CDR3 runs 14 residues. The germline V and J ends were trimmed by 2 bases and 4 bases, with 10 bases remaining between them.

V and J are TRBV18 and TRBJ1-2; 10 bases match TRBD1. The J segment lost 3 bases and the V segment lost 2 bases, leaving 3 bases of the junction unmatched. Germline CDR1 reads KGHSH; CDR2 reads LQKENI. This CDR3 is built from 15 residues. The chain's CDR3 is CASSPGTGVHYGYTF. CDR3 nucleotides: TGTGCCAGCTCACCAGGGACAGGGGTTCACTATGGCTACACCTTC.

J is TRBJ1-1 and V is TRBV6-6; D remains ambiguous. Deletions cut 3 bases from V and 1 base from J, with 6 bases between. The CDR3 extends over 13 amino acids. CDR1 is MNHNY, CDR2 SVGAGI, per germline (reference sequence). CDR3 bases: TGTGCCAGCAGTTATTCATCGAACACTGAAGCTTTCTTT. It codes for CASSYSSNTEAFF.